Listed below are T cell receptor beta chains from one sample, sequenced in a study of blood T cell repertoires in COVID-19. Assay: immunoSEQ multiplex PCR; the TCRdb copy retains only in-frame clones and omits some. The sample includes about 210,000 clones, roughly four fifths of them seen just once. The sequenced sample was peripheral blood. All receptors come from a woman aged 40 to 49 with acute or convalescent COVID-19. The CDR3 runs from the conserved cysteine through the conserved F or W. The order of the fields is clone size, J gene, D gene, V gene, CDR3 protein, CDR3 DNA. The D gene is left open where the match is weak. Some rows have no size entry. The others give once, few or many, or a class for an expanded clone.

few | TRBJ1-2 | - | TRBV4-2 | CASSQGYPTANYGYTF | TGTGCCAGCAGCCAAGGGTACCCGACAGCTAACTATGGCTACACCTTC
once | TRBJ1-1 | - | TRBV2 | CASSELGAANTEAFF | TGTGCCAGCAGTGAATTAGGGGCGGCGAACACTGAAGCTTTCTTT
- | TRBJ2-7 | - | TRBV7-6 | CASSLEVDISYEQYF | TGTGCCAGCAGCTTAGAGGTCGACATATCCTACGAGCAGTACTTC
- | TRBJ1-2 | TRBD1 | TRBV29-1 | CSVESYRGSANYGYTF | TGCAGCGTTGAAAGCTACAGGGGTTCAGCTAACTATGGCTACACCTTC
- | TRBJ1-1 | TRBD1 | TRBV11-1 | CASSPGQIFLDTEAFF | TGTGCCAGCAGCCCGGGACAGATTTTTTTAGACACTGAAGCTTTCTTT
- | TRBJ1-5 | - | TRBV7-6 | CASSLITGLRNQPQHF | TGTGCCAGCAGCTTAATAACCGGTCTTCGCAATCAGCCCCAGCATTTT
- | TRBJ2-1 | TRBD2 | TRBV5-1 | CASSGRDGGGSGVGEQFF | TGCGCCAGCAGCGGGAGGGACGGCGGGGGGTCCGGCGTTGGAGAGCAGTTCTTC
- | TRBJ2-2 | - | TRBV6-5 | CANSRGGAATGELFF | TGTGCCAACTCAAGGGGGGGCGCAGCCACCGGGGAGCTGTTTTTT
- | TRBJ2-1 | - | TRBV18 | CASSPLRTPSGQFF | TGTGCCAGCTCACCACTTAGGACTCCGTCGGGGCAGTTCTTC
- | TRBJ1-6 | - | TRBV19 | CASSIKQAGNSPLHF | TGTGCCAGTAGTATTAAACAGGCCGGTAATTCACCCCTCCACTTT
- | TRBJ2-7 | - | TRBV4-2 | CASSQGLSSYEQYF | TGTGCCAGCAGCCAAGGACTGAGCTCCTACGAGCAGTACTTC
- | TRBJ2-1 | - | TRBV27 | CASSLREWDEQFF | TGTGCCAGCAGTTTACGGGAGTGGGATGAGCAGTTCTTC
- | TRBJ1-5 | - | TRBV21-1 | CASSPQGASNQPQHF | TGTGCCAGCAGCCCACAGGGGGCGAGCAATCAGCCCCAGCATTTT
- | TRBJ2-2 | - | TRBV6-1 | CASSDSWQVGELFF | TGTGCCAGCAGTGATTCATGGCAAGTGGGGGAGCTGTTTTTT
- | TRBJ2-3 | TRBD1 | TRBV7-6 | CASSLLTGSPDTQYF | TGTGCCAGCAGCCTTTTGACAGGGAGCCCAGATACGCAGTATTTT
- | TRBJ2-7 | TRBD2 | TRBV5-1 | CASSSTSGRWYEQYF | TGCGCCAGCAGTTCGACTAGCGGGAGGTGGTACGAGCAGTACTTC
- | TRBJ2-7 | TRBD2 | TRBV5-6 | CASSPYGTSHYEQYF | TGTGCCAGCAGCCCCTACGGGACTAGCCATTACGAGCAGTACTTC
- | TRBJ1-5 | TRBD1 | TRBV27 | CASSDRDRGRNSNQPQHF | TGTGCCAGCAGTGACCGGGACAGGGGCCGAAATAGCAATCAGCCCCAGCATTTT
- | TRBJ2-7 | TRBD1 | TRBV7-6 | CASSLAPWTGSREQYF | TGTGCCAGCAGCTTAGCCCCGTGGACAGGGAGCAGGGAGCAGTACTTC
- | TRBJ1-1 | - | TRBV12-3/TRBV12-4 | CASRTGLTEAFF | TGTGCCAGCAGGACCGGACTAACTGAAGCTTTCTTT
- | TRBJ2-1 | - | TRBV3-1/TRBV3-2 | CASSQPGQGFRDEQFF | TGTGCCAGCAGCCAACCGGGTCAGGGATTCCGGGATGAGCAGTTCTTC
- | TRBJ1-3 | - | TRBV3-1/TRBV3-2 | CASSQERLMAVYSGNTIYF | TGTGCCAGCAGCCAAGAGAGGCTTATGGCAGTCTACTCTGGAAACACCATATATTTT
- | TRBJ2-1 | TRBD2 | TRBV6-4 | CASSVERGGAEQFF | TGTGCCAGCAGTGTGGAGCGGGGGGGCGCGGAGCAGTTCTTC
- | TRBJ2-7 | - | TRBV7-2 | CASTPLRALGEQYF | TGTGCCAGCACCCCCCTGAGGGCTCTGGGGGAGCAGTACTTC
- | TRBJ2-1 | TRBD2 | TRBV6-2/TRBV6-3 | CASSLEGGLAGDEQFF | TGTGCCAGCAGCCTCGAAGGAGGACTAGCGGGAGATGAGCAGTTCTTC
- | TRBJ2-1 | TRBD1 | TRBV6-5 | CASSLTGQGHNEQFF | TGTGCCAGCAGTCTGACGGGACAGGGTCACAATGAGCAGTTCTTC
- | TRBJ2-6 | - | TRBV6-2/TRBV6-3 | CASSYGREFVFRANVLTF | TGTGCCAGCAGTTACGGTAGGGAGTTTGTTTTTAGAGCCAACGTCCTGACTTTC
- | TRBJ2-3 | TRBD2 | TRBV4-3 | CASSQVGTSPEGTDTQYF | TGCGCCAGCAGCCAAGTCGGGACTAGCCCAGAGGGCACAGATACGCAGTATTTT
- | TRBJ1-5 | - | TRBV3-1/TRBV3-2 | CASSQGRLNQPQHF | TGTGCCAGCAGCCAAGGGAGGCTAAATCAGCCCCAGCATTTT
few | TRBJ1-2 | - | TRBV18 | CASSPPGGEFGYGYTF | TGTGCCAGCTCACCACCCGGAGGGGAGTTCGGGTATGGCTACACCTTC
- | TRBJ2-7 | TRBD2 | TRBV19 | CASSIIAGVSYEQYF | TGTGCCAGTAGTATCATAGCGGGAGTCTCCTACGAGCAGTACTTC
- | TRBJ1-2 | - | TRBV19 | CASSIRNYGYTF | TGTGCCAGTAGTATTCGGAACTATGGCTACACCTTC
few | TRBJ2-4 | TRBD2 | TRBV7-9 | CASSSGTSGRAQYF | TGTGCCAGCAGCTCCGGGACTAGCGGGAGGGCCCAGTACTTC
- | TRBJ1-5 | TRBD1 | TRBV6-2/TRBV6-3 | CASSDRQGASIQPQHF | TGTGCCAGCAGTGACCGACAGGGGGCTTCTATTCAGCCCCAGCATTTT
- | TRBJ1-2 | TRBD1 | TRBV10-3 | CATAGTAYGYTF | TGTGCCACCGCGGGGACAGCCTATGGCTACACCTTC
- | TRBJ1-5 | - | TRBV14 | CASSRLSNQPQHF | TGTGCCAGCAGCCGGCTTAGCAATCAGCCCCAGCATTTT
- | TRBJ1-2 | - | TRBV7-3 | CASSPSVGPNYGYTF | TGTGCCAGCAGCCCATCTGTGGGGCCGAACTATGGCTACACCTTC
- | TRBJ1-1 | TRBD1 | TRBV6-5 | CASTNRGTEAFF | TGTGCCAGCACCAACAGGGGTACCGAAGCTTTCTTT
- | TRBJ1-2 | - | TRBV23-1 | CASSLIRGSTEYYCGYTF | TGCGCCAGCAGTCTAATTAGGGGTTCGACGGAGTATTACTGTGGCTACACCTTC
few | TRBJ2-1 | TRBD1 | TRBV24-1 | CATSDSFGQGNNEQFF | TGTGCCACCAGTGATAGTTTCGGACAGGGCAACAATGAGCAGTTCTTC
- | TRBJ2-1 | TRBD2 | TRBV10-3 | CAISGGGLAGYNEQFF | TGTGCCATCAGTGGGGGGGGACTAGCGGGGTACAATGAGCAGTTCTTC
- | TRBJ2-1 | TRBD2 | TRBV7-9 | CASSQIAGVSNEQFF | TGTGCCAGCAGCCAAATAGCGGGAGTTAGCAATGAGCAGTTCTTC
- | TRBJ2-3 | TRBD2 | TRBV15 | CATSRESGRFDTQYF | TGTGCCACCAGCCGAGAGAGCGGGAGATTTGATACGCAGTATTTT
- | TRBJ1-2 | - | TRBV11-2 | CASSSNRIPSNYGYTF | TGTGCCAGCAGCTCAAACAGGATCCCCTCTAACTATGGCTACACCTTC
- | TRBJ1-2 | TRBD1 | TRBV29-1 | CSVEMDRAGYGYTF | TGCAGCGTTGAGATGGACAGGGCGGGTTATGGCTACACCTTC
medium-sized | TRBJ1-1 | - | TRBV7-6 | CASSLDTYMNTEAFF | TGTGCCAGCAGCTTGGACACCTACATGAACACTGAAGCTTTCTTT
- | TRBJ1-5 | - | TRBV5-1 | CASSPASGNQPQHF | TGCGCCAGCAGCCCGGCCAGCGGCAATCAGCCCCAGCATTTT
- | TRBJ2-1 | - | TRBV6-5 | CASGFGQNFHNEQFF | TGTGCCAGCGGTTTCGGTCAAAATTTCCACAATGAGCAGTTCTTC
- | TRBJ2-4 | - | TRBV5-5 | CASSLGAIAKNIQYF | TGTGCCAGCAGCTTGGGGGCCATAGCCAAAAACATTCAGTACTTC
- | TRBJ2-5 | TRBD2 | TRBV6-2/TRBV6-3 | CASSRPLGGETQYF | TGTGCCAGCAGCCGACCCCTCGGGGGGGAGACCCAGTACTTC